The rows below give T cell receptor beta chains drawn from one sample of a study of blood T cell repertoires in COVID-19. Libraries were prepared by immunoSEQ multiplex PCR; TCRdb keeps only in-frame clonotypes and omits some of them. The table lists approximately 110,000 clones, around four fifths of them singletons, with 7% to 9.5% in the top ten. Sequencing used peripheral blood. All receptors derive from a man in his 70s with acute or convalescent COVID-19. The CDR3 runs from the conserved cysteine through the conserved F or W. Each record gives: J gene, V gene, clone size, D gene, CDR3 DNA, CDR3 protein. The D gene is left open where the match is weak. Clone size is not always given. Where it is, it says once, few, many or a class for expanded clones.

TRBJ1-1 TRBV16 . TRBD1 TGTGCCAGCAGCCAGGGACAGGGGGCGAACACTGAAGCTTTCTTT CASSQGQGANTEAFF
TRBJ1-3 TRBV5-1 . . TGCGCCAGCAGCTTGGGGGACACCTCTGGAAACACCATATATTTT CASSLGDTSGNTIYF
TRBJ1-2 TRBV6-5 . . TGTGCCAGCAGTTACTCGGGGCGCTATGGCTACACCTTC CASSYSGRYGYTF
TRBJ1-2 TRBV7-9 . . TGTGCCAGCAGCTCCCCGACAGACTCCTATGGCTACACCTTC CASSSPTDSYGYTF
TRBJ1-4 TRBV2 . . TGTGCCAGCAGTGAAGATAGCTATAAAGCGGGTGGAAAACTGTTTTTT CASSEDSYKAGGKLFF
TRBJ2-7 TRBV10-3 . TRBD2 TGTGCCATCAGTAAGCTAGCGGGAGAGAGTGGGGAGCAGTACTTC CAISKLAGESGEQYF
TRBJ1-6 TRBV11-2 few . TGTGCCAGCAGCTTAGGAGGGAATTCACCCCTCCACTTT CASSLGGNSPLHF
TRBJ1-1 TRBV10-3 . TRBD1 TGTGCCATCAGTGAAGGGACAGGGGGCTCGGGTGTGAAAGCTTTCTTT CAISEGTGGSGVKAFF
TRBJ1-1 TRBV20-1 . . TGCAGTGCTAGAGGGGAGGCTAAGGATTTCTTT CSARGEAKDFF
TRBJ2-2 TRBV10-2 . . TGCGCCAGCAGTGAGGGTCGCGGCGGGGAGCTGTTTTTT CASSEGRGGELFF
TRBJ2-7 TRBV28 once TRBD2 TGTGCCACCGAAGCCGGGACTAGCGGACGTATTGGCCTTGAGCAGTACTTC CATEAGTSGRIGLEQYF
TRBJ1-1 TRBV7-2 few . TGTGCCAGCAGGTGGCTTATTAACACTGAAGCTTTCTTT CASRWLINTEAFF
TRBJ1-3 TRBV19 . . TGTGCCAGTAGCATCGACCGAGAAAGGGGGAACACCATATATTTT CASSIDRERGNTIYF
TRBJ2-3 TRBV7-2 once TRBD2 TGTGCCAGCAGCTTAGTTCCTAGCGGGACTTTTAGCACAGATACGCAGTATTTT CASSLVPSGTFSTDTQYF
TRBJ1-5 TRBV13 . . TGTGCCAGCAGCAGGGCGGCCGGGGTTAGTAGCAATCAGCCCCAGCATTTT CASSRAAGVSSNQPQHF
TRBJ2-1 TRBV29-1 . TRBD2 TGCAGCGTCTTGGGGGGGTACGAGCAGTTCTTC CSVLGGYEQFF
TRBJ2-7 TRBV9 . . TGTGCCAGCAGCGTAGAGGGCGACAGCCATGCCTACGAGCAGTACTTC CASSVEGDSHAYEQYF
TRBJ1-2 TRBV19 . . TGTGCCAGTAACCCCTTAGAAGAGTTTGTGTATGGCTACACCTTC CASNPLEEFVYGYTF
TRBJ2-1 TRBV18 . TRBD1 TGTGCCAGCTCACCCCAGCTCGAACGGAGGACAGGGTCAAATGAGCAGTTCTTC CASSPQLERRTGSNEQFF
TRBJ2-7 TRBV7-2 . TRBD2 TGTGCCAGCAGCTTGGGACTAGCGGGGGGAGAGCAGTACTTC CASSLGLAGGEQYF